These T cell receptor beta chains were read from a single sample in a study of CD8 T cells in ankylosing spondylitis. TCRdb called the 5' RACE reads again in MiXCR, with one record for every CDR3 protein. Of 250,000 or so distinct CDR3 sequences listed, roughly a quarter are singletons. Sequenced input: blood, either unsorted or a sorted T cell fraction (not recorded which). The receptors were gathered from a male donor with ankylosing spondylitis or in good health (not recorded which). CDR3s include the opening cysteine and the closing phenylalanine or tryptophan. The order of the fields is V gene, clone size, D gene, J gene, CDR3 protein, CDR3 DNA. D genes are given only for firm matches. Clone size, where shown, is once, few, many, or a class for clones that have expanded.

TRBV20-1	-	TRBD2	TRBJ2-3	CSAGLALAPPTDTQYF	TGCAGTGCGGGACTAGCTTTGGCACCTCCCACAGATACGCAGTATTTT
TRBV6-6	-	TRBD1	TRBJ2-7	CANRAGQGKSEQYF	TGTGCCAACAGGGCGGGACAGGGGAAATCCGAGCAGTACTTC
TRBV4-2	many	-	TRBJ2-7	CASSQVGGLEQYF	TGTGCCAGCAGCCAGGTAGGGGGGCTCGAGCAGTACTTC
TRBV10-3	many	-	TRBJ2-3	CAISESPNPTDTQYF	TGTGCCATCAGTGAGTCTCCGAACCCCACAGATACGCAGTATTTT
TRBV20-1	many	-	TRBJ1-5	CSARGDGGTQPQHF	TGCAGTGCTAGGGGGGACGGCGGAACTCAGCCCCAGCATTTT
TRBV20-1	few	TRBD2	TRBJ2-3	CSARESGGAADTQYF	TGCAGTGCTAGAGAGAGCGGGGGGGCGGCAGATACGCAGTATTTT
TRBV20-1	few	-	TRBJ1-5	CSASVGQGNQPQHF	TGCAGTGCTAGCGTTGGGCAAGGCAATCAGCCCCAGCATTTT
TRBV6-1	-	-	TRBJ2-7	CASSEQGLDEQYF	TGTGCCAGCAGTGAACAGGGTTTAGACGAGCAGTACTTC
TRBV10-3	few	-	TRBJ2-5	CAISAAPQETQYF	TGTGCCATCAGTGCCGCGCCACAAGAGACCCAGTACTTC
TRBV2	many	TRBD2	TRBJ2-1	CASSPRTGGLRNEQFF	TGTGCCAGCAGCCCCCGCACGGGGGGGCTTCGGAATGAGCAGTTCTTC
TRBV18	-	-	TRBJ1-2	CASSPIDVLNYGYTF	TGTGCCAGCTCACCAATTGACGTCCTTAACTATGGCTACACCTTC
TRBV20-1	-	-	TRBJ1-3	CSARDRVSSGNTIYF	TGCAGTGCTAGAGATAGGGTGAGCTCTGGAAACACCATATATTTT
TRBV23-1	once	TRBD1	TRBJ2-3	CASSPWGQDNTSTDTQYF	TGCGCCAGCAGCCCATGGGGACAGGACAATACTAGCACAGATACGCAGTATTTT
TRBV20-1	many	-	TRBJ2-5	CSARVTSFETQYF	TGCAGTGCTAGAGTGACTAGTTTCGAGACCCAGTACTTC
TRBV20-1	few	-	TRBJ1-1	CSARPDTTRTEAFF	TGCAGTGCTAGACCGGACACTACTAGGACTGAAGCTTTCTTT
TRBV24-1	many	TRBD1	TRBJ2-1	CATSDPGQNPHEQFF	TGTGCCACCAGTGACCCGGGACAGAACCCTCATGAGCAGTTCTTC
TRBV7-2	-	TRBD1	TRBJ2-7	CASSAQGGPGSYEQYF	TGTGCCAGCAGCGCCCAAGGGGGCCCTGGGTCTTACGAGCAGTACTTC
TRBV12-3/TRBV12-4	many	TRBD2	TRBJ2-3	CASSVTGGLDTQYF	TGTGCCAGCAGTGTCACGGGGGGGCTTGATACGCAGTATTTT
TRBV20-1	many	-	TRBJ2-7	CSASLLGAYEQYF	TGCAGTGCTAGTCTTCTGGGGGCCTACGAGCAGTACTTC
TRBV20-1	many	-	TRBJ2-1	CSAFSYNEQFF	TGCAGTGCTTTCTCCTACAATGAGCAGTTCTTC
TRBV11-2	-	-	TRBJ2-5	CASSSPGLLETQYF	TGTGCCAGCAGCTCCCCGGGACTGCTAGAGACCCAGTACTTC
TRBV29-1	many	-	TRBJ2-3	CSVVTGTDTQYF	TGCAGCGTTGTAACGGGCACAGATACGCAGTATTTT
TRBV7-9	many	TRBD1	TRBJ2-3	CASSPGTGETDTQYF	TGTGCCAGCAGCCCCGGGACAGGGGAGACAGATACGCAGTATTTT
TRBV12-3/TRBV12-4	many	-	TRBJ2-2	CASSSNLDGIGELFF	TGTGCCAGCAGTTCGAACCTGGACGGGATCGGGGAGCTGTTTTTT
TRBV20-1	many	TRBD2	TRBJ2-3	CSARGTSGVTDTQYF	TGCAGTGCTCGCGGGACTAGCGGGGTTACAGATACGCAGTATTTT
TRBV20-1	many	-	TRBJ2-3	CSGRGGTDTQYF	TGCAGTGGGAGAGGGGGGACAGATACGCAGTATTTT
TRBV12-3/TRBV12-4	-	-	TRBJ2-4	CASSLEGSPLGNIQYF	TGTGCCAGCAGTTTAGAAGGCTCCCCACTAGGGAACATTCAGTACTTC
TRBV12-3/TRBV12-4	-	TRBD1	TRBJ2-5	CASSWRQGMEETQYF	TGTGCCAGCAGCTGGAGACAGGGTATGGAAGAGACCCAGTACTTC
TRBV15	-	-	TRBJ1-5	CATSRVRGEGNQPQHF	TGTGCCACCAGCAGAGTTCGGGGGGAAGGCAATCAGCCCCAGCATTTT
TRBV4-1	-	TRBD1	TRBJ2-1	CASSQDPGTGVPNEQFF	TGCGCCAGCAGCCAAGATCCCGGGACAGGGGTCCCCAATGAGCAGTTCTTC
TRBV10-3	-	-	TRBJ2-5	CAISGQETQYF	TGTGCCATCAGCGGCCAAGAGACCCAGTACTTC
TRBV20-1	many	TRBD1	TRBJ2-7	CSARDVGTDPYEQYF	TGCAGTGCCCGAGATGTGGGGACAGATCCCTACGAGCAGTACTTC
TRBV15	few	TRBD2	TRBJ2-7	CATILRGAYEQYF	TGTGCCACCATCTTACGGGGGGCCTACGAGCAGTACTTC
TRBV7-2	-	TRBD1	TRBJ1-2	CASSLWTGDGYTF	TGTGCCAGCAGCTTATGGACAGGTGATGGCTACACCTTC
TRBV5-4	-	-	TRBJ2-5	CARSSPTEPETQYF	TGTGCCAGGAGCTCGCCGACTGAGCCCGAGACCCAGTACTTC
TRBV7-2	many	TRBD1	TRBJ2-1	CARATGNNEQFF	TGTGCCAGGGCGACAGGGAACAATGAGCAGTTCTTC
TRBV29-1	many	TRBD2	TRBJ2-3	CSAWTSGLTDTQYF	TGCAGCGCCTGGACTAGCGGGCTCACAGATACGCAGTATTTT
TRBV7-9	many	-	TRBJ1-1	CASSLNQGNTEAFF	TGTGCCAGCAGCTTAAACCAGGGGAACACTGAAGCTTTCTTT
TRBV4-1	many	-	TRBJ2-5	CASSQLRGPRETQYF	TGCGCCAGCAGCCAACTCCGGGGACCTCGGGAGACCCAGTACTTC